This T cell receptor beta chain was captured in a study of blood T cells in healthy people across ages. Each donor gave around 9.3 milliliters of peripheral blood. Germline CDR1 is SGHTA and CDR2 is FQGNSA. With 4 bases clipped from V and 6 bases from J, the junction kept 5 bases outside the gene matches. CDR3 length equals 16 residues. As concerns this clonotype: Antigen: not known.

A second PCR of about 7 to 11 cycles used a sample-barcoded 5' primer and a J-beta primer mix. MiXCR was run by TCRdb on the 5' RACE reads, yielding one entry per CDR3 protein. The repertoire consists of some 1.5 million distinct CDR3 sequences, with 35% to 45% occurring once and the leading ten covering approximately 4.1%. Findings and limits, study-wide: Naive and antigen-experienced cells were not separated, limiting conclusive comparison. Per million T cells, the diversity of TCR beta decreased roughly linearly as age advanced.

V is TRBV7-2 and J is TRBJ2-5; 16 bases line up with TRBD2. Sample: blood. This TCR came from a woman under 30 in good health. The CDR3 is CASSSGLAGGRKTQYF. The CDR3, as DNA: TGTGCCAGCAGCTCGGGACTAGCGGGGGGGCGGAAGACCCAGTACTTC. Based on the CDR3 plus reference TRBV7-2 and TRBJ2-5, the full variable domain is GAGVSQSPSNKVTEKGKDVELRCDPISGHTALYWYRQSLGQGLEFLIYFQGNSAPDKSGLPSDRFSAERTGGSVSTLTIQRTQQEDSAVYLCASSSGLAGGRKTQYFGPGTRLLVL.